A single sample is the source of the 18 T cell receptor beta chains below, sequenced in a study of shared clonotypes between healthy human individuals. Some clones are missing from TCRdb's copy, which holds only in-frame ones; the method was immunoSEQ multiplex PCR. The table lists about 1.5 million clones, roughly 96% of them singletons. Sequencing was performed on naive CD4+ T cells sorted from blood. Subset indicated: CD45RA+ positively selected. These receptors all come from a man aged 30-40 years in good health.

V usage is TRBV28 and J usage is TRBJ1-5, with 10 bases aligning to TRBD1. The J segment lost 4 bases and the V segment lost 3 bases, leaving 3 bases of the junction unmatched. CDR1 MDHEN and CDR2 SYDVKM come from the germline V gene. CDR3 size: 15 residues. The CDR3 region has the DNA TGTGCCAGCAGTTTTGCGGGACAGGGGAATCAGCCCCAGCATTTT. It is translated as CASSFAGQGNQPQHF.

The CDR3 DNA reads TGTGCCAGCAGTTTTTTAGCGGGAACGCAGTATTTT. As protein: CASSFLAGTQYF. This chain links TRBV27 with TRBJ2-3; 8 nucleotides line up with TRBD2. CDR3 size: 12 residues. Trimming at V came to 3 bases and at J to 9 bases, leaving 2 bases not matched to a gene. Germline CDR1 and CDR2: MNHEY and SMNVEV (reference sequence).

As DNA, the CDR3 is TGTGCCAGCATGCGGGACGGCCAAGAGACCCAGTACTTC. This sequence encodes CASMRDGQETQYF. J is TRBJ2-5 and V is TRBV2, with D perhaps TRBD2 (6 bases). Trimming took off 7 bases at V and 1 base at J, with 10 bases between the two ends. This CDR3 contains 13 residues. CDR1 and CDR2 (germline): SNHLY, FYNNEI.

This sequence joins TRBV28 and TRBJ2-1, with 12 bases identical to TRBD2. Trimming took 6 bases from V and 7 from J; bases not matched to a gene: 13. Germline V gene sequence: CDR1 MDHEN, CDR2 SYDVKM. The CDR3 length is 17 residues. The CDR3 reads CASRPELAGGVGNEQFF. Here the CDR3 DNA reads TGTGCCAGCAGGCCAGAACTAGCGGGAGGAGTGGGTAATGAGCAGTTCTTC.

The chain uses TRBV9 and TRBJ2-2; no clear D gene. The CDR3 runs 13 residues. V gave up 10 bases and J gave up 2 bases, with 12 bases separating them. Looked up from germline, CDR1 is SGDLS and CDR2 is YYNGEE. The CDR3: CACSHKNTGELFF. CDR3 nucleotides: TGTGCCTGCTCTCACAAAAACACCGGGGAGCTGTTTTTT.

The V call is TRBV18, the J call TRBJ1-5; 7 bases match TRBD1. Looked up from germline, CDR1 is KGHSH and CDR2 is LQKENI. The CDR3 loop spans 14 amino acids. The ends lost 6 bases at V and 7 bases at J; junction bases unmatched: 9. This CDR3 is CASSPDRAAQPQHF. As DNA, the CDR3 is TGTGCCAGCTCCCCAGACAGGGCGGCCCAGCCCCAGCATTTT.

This rearrangement joins TRBV11-2 to TRBJ1-5; D gene unclear. Per the germline V gene, CDR1 is SGHAT and CDR2 is FQNNGV. This CDR3 spans 12 amino acids. Trimming removed 5 bases at V and 5 bases at J, with 7 bases between. The CDR3 nucleotides are TGTGCCAGCAGCCTAGTAGATCAGCCCCAGCATTTT. It is translated as CASSLVDQPQHF.

The rearrangement uses TRBV5-5 and TRBJ2-3, with 7 bases aligning to TRBD1. This CDR3 is built from 16 residues. The V and J ends lost 6 bases and 2 bases, in that order; junction bases with no gene match: 12. The V gene's germline CDR1 is SGHKS and CDR2 YYEKEE (reference sequence). In nucleotides, the CDR3 is TGTGCCAGCAACCGGGGCCGGGACAGACACACAGATACGCAGTATTTT. It yields the protein CASNRGRDRHTDTQYF.

V usage is TRBV5-1 and J usage is TRBJ2-1, with 7 bases that match TRBD2. The V gene's germline CDR1 is SGHRS and CDR2 YFSETQ. V gave up 4 bases and J gave up 5 bases; unmatched junction bases: 12. The CDR3 is 16 residues long. This chain's CDR3 is CASSQGASGTHNEQFF. The CDR3 DNA is TGCGCCAGCAGCCAAGGGGCTAGCGGAACCCACAATGAGCAGTTCTTC.

The chain couples TRBV2 to TRBJ2-2, with D unclear. The germline V and J ends were trimmed by 0 bases and 4 bases, with 6 bases remaining between them. Per germline, CDR1 SNHLY and CDR2 FYNNEI. The CDR3 totals 14 residues. This CDR3 reads CASSEALVTGELFF. The CDR3 DNA reads TGTGCCAGCAGTGAAGCGCTAGTCACCGGGGAGCTGTTTTTT.

V and J are TRBV5-8 and TRBJ2-7, with D perhaps matching TRBD2 (5 bases). The germline CDR1 and CDR2 sequences are SGHTS and YDEGEE. Between the trimmed V and J ends, which lost 4 bases and 3 bases, there was a span of 20 bases. The CDR3 covers 16 residues. CDR3 loop: CASSPWTGVLGYEQYF. The CDR3 DNA reads TGTGCCAGCAGCCCATGGACCGGGGTCTTGGGCTACGAGCAGTACTTC.

This clone was recorded only once. The chain combines TRBV7-2 with TRBJ2-7; TRBD2 might be the D (6 bases). Per germline, CDR1 SGHTA and CDR2 FQGNSA. Trimming took off 1 base at V and 5 bases at J, with 12 bases between the two ends. The CDR3 contains 14 residues. CDR3 DNA sequence: TGTGCCAGCAGCTTAGTGTCCTGGGGGGACGAGCAGTACTTC. Translated, it gives CASSLVSWGDEQYF.

The count of this clone is one. The genes are TRBV6-1 and TRBJ2-1, with no clear D. The CDR3 is 14 amino acids. Germline assignment: CDR1 MNHNS and CDR2 SASEGT. The V end was cut by 1 base, the J end by 3 bases, with 7 bases between. The CDR3 DNA reads as TGTGCCAGCAGTGAAGTGACCATCTACAATGAGCAGTTCTTC. This translates into CASSEVTIYNEQFF.

V is TRBV29-1 and J is TRBJ2-7; D is ambiguous. The V gene's germline CDR1 is SQVTM and CDR2 ANQGSEA. CDR3 length: 12 residues. V was pared by 2 bases and J by 2 bases, with 7 bases between. The CDR3 region is CSVERAPYEQYF. The CDR3 nucleotides read TGCAGCGTTGAAAGGGCACCCTACGAGCAGTACTTC.

V gene TRBV7-9 combines with J gene TRBJ2-3; no reliable D call. Germline CDR1 and CDR2: SEHNR and FQNEAQ (reference sequence). Trimming cost V 6 bases and J 0 bases, with 10 bases left between them. The CDR3 is made up of 14 amino acids. As DNA, the CDR3 is TGTGCCAGCAGGAAGGGTGCTAGCACAGATACGCAGTATTTT. Protein product: CASRKGASTDTQYF.

This chain uses TRBV5-6 with TRBJ2-5; 7 bases are shared with TRBD1. V gave up 4 bases and J gave up 0 bases; unmatched junction bases: 3. The CDR3 consists of 14 residues. The germline gives CDR1 SGHDT, CDR2 YYEEEE. DNA of the CDR3: TGTGCCAGCAGCCCCAGGGGGAACCAAGAGACCCAGTACTTC. Translation: CASSPRGNQETQYF.

The chain has TRBV7-9 and TRBJ1-5; 9 positions match TRBD1. This CDR3 is 15 amino acids long. Germline lookup yields CDR1 SEHNR and CDR2 FQNEAQ (reference sequence). V shed 5 bases and J 4 bases; nucleotides not matched to a gene: 6. Here the CDR3 reads CASSPWTGENQPQHF. The CDR3 nucleotides read TGTGCCAGCAGCCCATGGACAGGGGAGAATCAGCCCCAGCATTTT. Full variable domain (remainder filled in from reference TRBV7-9 and TRBJ1-5): DTGVSQNPRHKITKRGQNVTFRCDPISEHNRLYWYRQTLGQGPEFLTYFQNEAQLEKSRLLSDRFSAERPKGSFSTLEIQRTEQGDSAMYLCASSPWTGENQPQHFGDGTRLSIL.

The V and J genes are TRBV7-9 and TRBJ1-4; the match to TRBD1 covers 12 bases. Germline assignment: CDR1 SEHNR and CDR2 FQNEAQ (reference sequence). V shed 9 bases, J shed 6 bases, and the junction held 8 bases outside the gene matches. This CDR3 is built from 15 residues. In DNA, the CDR3 is TGTGCCAGGGGGACAGGGGGCGATAGGGATGAAAAACTGTTTTTT. Protein product: CARGTGGDRDEKLFF.